This T cell receptor beta chain was documented in a study of Tregs in tolerant kidney transplant recipients (dated by TCRdb to the late 2010s). In the study overall: The study applied TCRbeta sequencing to find donor-specific regulatory T cells before combined kidney and bone marrow transplantation and then followed those same cells after transplant. Broader findings and caveats from the paper: The most biologically relevant and donor-specific TCRbeta repertoire appeared to be identified by expanding Tregs with activated donor B cells. For some patients, the PCR primers changed as time went on, which meant samples from those patients could not be compared with one another at the nucleotide level. The study was constrained by small patient numbers, and validation of the findings is required in larger populations and under other immunosuppression protocols. Biological reproducibility was not directly addressed, though technical replication error appeared minimal. In tolerant patients, donor-specific Tregs expanded more than Tregs overall, which suggests antigen-driven rather than nonspecific expansion.

For TCRbeta CDR3 sequencing, genomic DNA was extracted from sorted cells using the QIAGEN DNeasy Blood and Tissue Kit. High-throughput TCRbeta CDR3 sequencing, which included PCR amplification with bias correction and internal controls, was done commercially through immunoSEQ. As for how the authors treated the data: Unique productive TCRbeta sequences were defined by CDR3 nucleotide sequence where primers matched, otherwise by CDR3 amino acid sequence with Vbeta and Jbeta genes. As a correction for sorting error, sequences shared between sorted populations at a frequency ratio of 2:1 or less were discarded, and the remaining shared sequences were assigned to the higher population. Sequences were defined as donor-reactive when expanded at least 5-fold in CFSE-low cells versus unstimulated cells and present at a frequency of at least 0.01% in CFSE-low cells. Repertoire divergence was quantified by Jensen-Shannon divergence calculated from the top 100 TCRbeta sequences ranked by frequency. When a sample had multiple sequencing runs, each run was corrected for sorting error separately and the runs were then pooled. As stored in TCRdb, this immuneACCESS dataset retains in-frame rearrangements with V and J assigned. A fraction of the clones does not appear; measured against another copy, unresolved V genes explain less than half of the discrepancy, and the remainder lacks a known reason. That table is the source of V, J and clone size, and D and trimming were worked out from the DNA. Per the sample table, the count is some 29,000 clones. The ten top clones hold approximately 1.7% of the sample.

Related donors were used in the transplants with nonmyeloablative bone marrow transplantation, and mixed chimerism was transient in the human trials. Unstimulated Tregs (CD4+CD25+CD127-), CD4+ non-Tregs (CD4+CD25-), CD4 and CD8 cells were FACS-sorted from thawed PBMCs. The patients were several recipients of combined kidney and bone marrow transplants from the ITN036ST trial, and samples were available only from these trial subjects. Healthy control blood was separated into PBMCs by Ficoll density gradient and cryopreserved, and patient PBMCs were collected both before and after transplant. Notes on this clone: Its antigen is unknown. The read falls 3 residues short of the CDR3 end, and the missing part is taken from the germline J gene.

The CDR3, cysteine through phenylalanine, is 14 amino acids long. The 33 bases shown cover part of the CDR3, and their frame starts at base 1. Trimming takes 5 bases from V and 4 bases from J, and the germline ends sit 15 bases apart. CDR1 DFQATT and CDR2 SNEGSKA were looked up in the germline V gene (reference sequence). The sequenced sample was CD4+ T cells from blood (PBMCs), obtained 24 months after the transplant. The chain is made from TRBV20-1 and TRBJ1-5; the D gene is possibly TRBD1, with 5 bases matching. The receptor was isolated from a human patient who received a combined kidney and bone marrow transplant. The graft donor may be the source of some T cells after a transplant. Here the CDR3 is given as CSALIAQGNQPQHF. The sequenced part of the CDR3 DNA is TGCAGTGCTTTAATCGCTCAGGGAAATCAGCCC.